Shown below are 13 T cell receptor beta chains from a single sample sequenced in a study of cytomegalovirus exposure and HLA in healthy donors. PCR primers comprised 60 Vbeta and 13 Jbeta primers. The assay was immunoSEQ multiplex PCR, and TCRdb's table has in-frame clones only and misses some. The sample lists 150,000 or so clones, roughly 85% occurring once. Sequencing used PBMCs. Receptor source: a man younger than 45 in good health and CMV-seronegative.

Details on this clone: Other nucleotide sequences in the sample specify the same CDR3. V is TRBV2 and J is TRBJ2-3; TRBD1 might be the D (6 bases). Germline-derived CDR1 and CDR2 are SNHLY and FYNNEI. The V end was cut by 6 bases, the J end by 1 base, with 11 bases between. This CDR3 has 14 residues. The CDR3 here is CASRVTGGTDTQYF. The CDR3 bases are TGTGCCAGCAGAGTGACAGGAGGCACAGATACGCAGTATTTT.

The chain is built from TRBV5-1 and TRBJ2-3; perhaps TRBD2 as D (6 bases). CDR1 and CDR2 from the germline V gene are SGHRS and YFSETQ. The CDR3 is 16 amino acids. The V end lost 1 base, the J end lost 1 base, and 13 bases lay between the germline ends. CDR3 bases: TGCGCCAGCAGCTTGCGTGCGGGACGGGGCACAGATACGCAGTATTTT. This gives the protein CASSLRAGRGTDTQYF. The full variable domain, completed using reference TRBV5-1 and TRBJ2-3, is KAGVTQTPRYLIKTRGQQVTLSCSPISGHRSVSWYQQTPGQGLQFLFEYFSETQRNKGNFPGRFSGRQFSNSRSEMNVSTLELGDSALYLCASSLRAGRGTDTQYFGPGTRLTVL.

The chain couples TRBV5-8 to TRBJ1-2, with 8 bases lining up with TRBD1. V shed 5 bases, J shed 3 bases, and the junction held 9 bases outside the gene matches. Germline V gene data show CDR1 as SGHTS and CDR2 as YDEGEE. The CDR3 is 15 residues long. The CDR3: CASSVAGGRDYGYTF. Here the CDR3 DNA reads TGTGCCAGCAGTGTGGCAGGGGGCCGGGACTATGGCTACACCTTC.

This clone was found a few times. The chain recombines TRBV5-1 with TRBJ1-3; possibly TRBD1 for D (5 bases). The germline V gene has CDR1 SGHRS and CDR2 YFSETQ. V was shortened by 4 bases and J by 2 bases, with 13 bases between the two germline ends. The CDR3 runs to 15 residues. CDR3 in DNA: TGCGCCAGCAGCCCGGAGGGGATCGCTGGAAACACCATATATTTT. Its protein is CASSPEGIAGNTIYF.

J is TRBJ1-1 and V is TRBV7-2; TRBD1 agrees at 8 bases. Germline values: CDR1 SGHTA, CDR2 FQGNSA. The CDR3 sequence is 13 residues long. V lost 4 bases to trimming and J lost 5 bases; unmatched junction nucleotides: 3. The CDR3 bases are TGTGCCAGCAGCTACACAGGGGGGACTGAAGCTTTCTTT. This codes for CASSYTGGTEAFF.

The J gene is TRBJ2-4, the V gene TRBV4-1; weak D call: TRBD1 (5 bases). Germline V CDR1 and CDR2: MGHRA, YSYEKL. CDR3 size: 12 residues. V lost 3 bases, J lost 13 bases, and 13 bases lay in between. The CDR3 nucleotides read TGCGCCAGCAGCCACCCAGGGTCCGGCCAGTACTTC. Its protein product is CASSHPGSGQYF.

This chain joins TRBV4-1 and TRBJ1-1, with D possibly matching TRBD1 (5 bases). The CDR3 is made up of 17 amino acids. Germline-derived CDR1 and CDR2 are MGHRA and YSYEKL. The germline V and J ends were trimmed by 1 base and 3 bases, with 18 bases remaining between them. CDR3 amino acids: CASSQVSQGLAYTEAFF. For the CDR3, the DNA is TGCGCCAGCAGCCAAGTATCCCAGGGACTAGCGTACACTGAAGCTTTCTTT.

This clone was observed a handful of times. The chain employs TRBV7-9 and TRBJ1-1, with TRBD1 matching over 8 bases. Trimming cost V 5 bases and J 11 bases; bases outside gene matches: 10. This CDR3 contains 13 residues. The germline gives CDR1 SEHNR, CDR2 FQNEAQ (reference sequence). The DNA for the CDR3 is TGTGCCAGCAGCCCCGATACAGGGGGGAGGGCTTTCTTT. Its translation: CASSPDTGGRAFF.

This clone was recorded only once. The rearrangement links TRBV7-2 to TRBJ2-7; TRBD1 matches at 10 bases. CDR1 and CDR2 (germline): SGHTA, FQGNSA. Trimming took 1 base from V and 2 from J; bases not matched to a gene: 2. The CDR3 is made up of 15 amino acids. The CDR3 here is CASSLGGQGTYEQYF. In DNA, the CDR3 is TGTGCCAGCAGCTTAGGGGGACAGGGGACCTACGAGCAGTACTTC. The variable domain in full, completed from reference TRBV7-2 and TRBJ2-7, reads GAGVSQSPSNKVTEKGKDVELRCDPISGHTALYWYRQSLGQGLEFLIYFQGNSAPDKSGLPSDRFSAERTGGSVSTLTIQRTQQEDSAVYLCASSLGGQGTYEQYFGPGTRLTVT.

V gene TRBV5-1 combines with J gene TRBJ1-5; TRBD1 might be the D (6 bases). V dropped 4 bases and J dropped 0 bases, with 11 bases sitting between them. Germline-derived CDR1 and CDR2 are SGHRS and YFSETQ. This CDR3 has 15 residues. This CDR3 reads CASSPQGHSNQPQHF. The CDR3 DNA reads as TGCGCCAGCAGCCCACAGGGCCATAGCAATCAGCCCCAGCATTTT.

This chain uses TRBV9 with TRBJ2-2; 9 bases fit TRBD2. This CDR3 has 15 residues. The germline CDR1 and CDR2 sequences are SGDLS and YYNGEE. V lost 6 bases, J lost 4 bases, and 7 bases stayed unmatched. In DNA form, the CDR3 reads TGTGCCAGCAAGGAAGGCGGGGGGGCCACCGGGGAGCTGTTTTTT. Protein sequence: CASKEGGGATGELFF.

The chain links TRBV29-1 to TRBJ1-4; 12 nucleotides match TRBD1. Germline CDR1 reads SQVTM; CDR2 reads ANQGSEA. The CDR3 has 15 amino acids. V gave up 4 bases and J gave up 8 bases; unmatched junction bases: 8. The CDR3 here is CSVVGQGALGEKLFF. The DNA of the CDR3 is TGCAGCGTTGTGGGACAGGGGGCGCTCGGGGAAAAACTGTTTTTT.

CDR3 protein: CASSLQGKGNQPQHF. The CDR3 nucleotides read TGTGCCAGCAGTTTACAGGGAAAGGGGAACCAGCCCCAGCATTTT. The J gene is TRBJ1-5, the V gene TRBV28; maybe TRBD1 (5 bases). Germline CDR1 and CDR2: MDHEN and SYDVKM. CDR3 length: 15 amino acids. Trimming left V 2 bases short and J 7 bases short, with 15 bases between.